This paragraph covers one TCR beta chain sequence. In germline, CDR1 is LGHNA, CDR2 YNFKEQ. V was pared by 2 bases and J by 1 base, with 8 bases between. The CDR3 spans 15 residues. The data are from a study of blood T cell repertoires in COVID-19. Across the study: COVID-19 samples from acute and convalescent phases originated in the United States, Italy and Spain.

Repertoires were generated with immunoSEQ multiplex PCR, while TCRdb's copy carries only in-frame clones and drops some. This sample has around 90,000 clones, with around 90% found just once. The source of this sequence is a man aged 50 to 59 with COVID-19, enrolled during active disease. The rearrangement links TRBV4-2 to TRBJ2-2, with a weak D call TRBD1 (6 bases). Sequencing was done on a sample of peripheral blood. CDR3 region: CASSQTDRNTGELFF. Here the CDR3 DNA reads TGTGCCAGCAGCCAAACGGACAGGAACACCGGGGAGCTGTTTTTT.